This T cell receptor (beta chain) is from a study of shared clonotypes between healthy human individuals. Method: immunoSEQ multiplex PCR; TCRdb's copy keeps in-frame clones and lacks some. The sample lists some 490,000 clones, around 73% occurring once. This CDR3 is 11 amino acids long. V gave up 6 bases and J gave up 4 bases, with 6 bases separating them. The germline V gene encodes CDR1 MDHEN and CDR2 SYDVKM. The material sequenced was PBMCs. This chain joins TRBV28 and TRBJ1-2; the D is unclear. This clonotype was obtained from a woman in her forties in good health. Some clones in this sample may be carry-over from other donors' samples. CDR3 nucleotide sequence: TGTGCCAGCAGGCCTTCCTATGGCTACACCTTC. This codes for CASRPSYGYTF.